These 9 T cell receptor beta chains came from one sample sequenced in a study of blood T cell repertoires in COVID-19. TCRdb's table, derived via immunoSEQ multiplex PCR, lists solely in-frame clones and lacks some. This table holds 70,000 to 90,000 clones, approximately 85% found once. The sample was peripheral blood. These receptors were obtained from a man aged 50 or older with COVID-19, enrolled during active disease.

The chain carries TRBV6-5 and TRBJ2-1; 10 bases align to TRBD2. The V gene's germline CDR1 is MNHEY and CDR2 SVGAGI. This CDR3 comprises 15 residues. V was clipped by 6 bases and J by 10 bases; unmatched bases: 12. In DNA, the CDR3 is TGTGCCAGCAGACAAGCGGGAGGGCGGAACTTCGAGCAGTTCTTC. It codes for CASRQAGGRNFEQFF.

V usage is TRBV7-6 and J usage is TRBJ1-6; 7 bases agree with TRBD1. The CDR3 covers 15 residues. Germline CDR1 SGHVS, CDR2 FNYEAQ. J lost 7 bases, V lost 4 bases, and 7 bases had no gene match. The CDR3, as DNA: TGTGCCAGCAGCTCCCTCCGGGACAGAAATTCACCCCTCCACTTT. This encodes CASSSLRDRNSPLHF.

J is TRBJ1-3 and V is TRBV9; 7 bases are shared with TRBD1. CDR3 length: 13 amino acids. The V gene end was trimmed by 4 bases and the J gene end by 7 bases; junction bases not matched to a gene: 5. CDR1 is SGDLS and CDR2 is YYNGEE in the germline V gene. This CDR3 is CASSPDRANTIYF. In DNA, the CDR3 is TGTGCCAGCAGCCCTGACAGGGCTAACACCATATATTTT.

In DNA form, the CDR3 reads TGTGCCTCCGGTCTTGGCGGGACGGGGGAGACCCAGTACTTC. Protein product: CASGLGGTGETQYF. The chain is built from TRBV19 and TRBJ2-5; D might be TRBD2 (6 bases). V lost 11 bases, J lost 5 bases, and 21 bases lay in between. The CDR3 length is 14 residues. The germline V gene encodes CDR1 LNHDA and CDR2 SQIVND (reference sequence).

V usage is TRBV2 and J usage is TRBJ2-1; tentatively, D is TRBD1 (6 bases). The germline CDR1 and CDR2 sequences are SNHLY and FYNNEI. Trimming removed 4 bases at V and 2 bases at J, with 9 bases between. The CDR3 covers 14 residues. The CDR3 reads CASSGQGTYNEQFF. The DNA of the CDR3 is TGTGCCAGCAGTGGGCAGGGGACCTACAATGAGCAGTTCTTC. The full variable domain, rest sourced from reference TRBV2 and TRBJ2-1, is EPEVTQTPSHQVTQMGQEVILRCVPISNHLYFYWYRQILGQKVEFLVSFYNNEISEKSEIFDDQFSVERPDGSNFTLKIRSTKLEDSAMYFCASSGQGTYNEQFFGPGTRLTVL.

This chain uses TRBV15 with TRBJ1-3, with D possibly TRBD1 on 5 matching bases. The V end was cut by 1 base, the J end by 1 base, with 5 bases between. CDR1 is LNHNV and CDR2 is YYDKDF in the germline V gene (reference sequence). This CDR3 comprises 14 residues. This CDR3 is CATSRGQSGNTIYF. In DNA form, the CDR3 reads TGTGCCACCAGCAGAGGACAGTCTGGAAACACCATATATTTT.

V and J are TRBV12-3 or TRBV12-4 and TRBJ1-5; unclear D gene. V was cut by 5 bases and J by 7 bases, with 12 bases left in between. There are 13 residues in the CDR3. The CDR3 nucleotides are TGTGCCAGCAGTATGGCTGGCGGCCAGCCCCAGCATTTT. Protein product: CASSMAGGQPQHF.

The chain has TRBV11-2 and TRBJ1-4; unclear D gene. Trimming removed 1 base from V and 8 bases from J, with 5 bases in between. This CDR3 is built from 12 residues. Germline V CDR1 and CDR2: SGHAT, FQNNGV. CDR3 sequence reads: CASSLAREKLFF. The DNA of the CDR3 is TGTGCCAGCAGCTTAGCTAGGGAAAAACTGTTTTTT. The whole variable domain, filled in from reference TRBV11-2 and TRBJ1-4, reads EAGVAQSPRYKIIEKRQSVAFWCNPISGHATLYWYQQILGQGPKLLIQFQNNGVVDDSQLPKDRFSAERLKGVDSTLKIQPAKLEDSAVYLCASSLAREKLFFGSGTQLSVL.

J is TRBJ1-2 and V is TRBV28; no reliable D call. V lost 4 bases, J lost 5 bases, and 17 bases lay in between. This CDR3 is 15 amino acids long. Germline CDR1 MDHEN, CDR2 SYDVKM. The CDR3 is CASSSPRGGKYGYTF. CDR3 sequence (DNA): TGTGCCAGCAGTTCCCCCCGGGGTGGGAAGTATGGCTACACCTTC.